This T cell receptor (beta chain) was obtained from a study of identical twins. Findings and caveats of the study: Researchers caution that invariant MAIT and iNKT cells could partly confound zero-insertion analyses. Fewer insertions marked abundant cord blood beta clonotypes; young adult naive trended weakly, memory not at all.

This clonotype was picked up many times. The antigen remains undetermined. TCRdb reprocessed the 5' RACE reads via MiXCR and lists one record per CDR3 protein. The sample carries 450,000 or so distinct CDR3 sequences, more than 20% recorded once. V was clipped by 5 bases and J by 7 bases; unmatched bases: 10. The CDR3 is made up of 15 amino acids. Germline V lookup: CDR1 DFQATT, CDR2 SNEGSKA (reference sequence). Separately, the same data were catalogued under a study of T cells expressing NK-cell markers.

Sample: CD4+ T cells sorted from blood. This sequence originates from a woman aged 18-35 years in good health. V gene TRBV20-1 combines with J gene TRBJ2-3, with 12 bases identical to TRBD2. CDR3 protein: CSAHPLAGGLHTQYF. The CDR3 DNA reads as TGCAGTGCTCACCCACTAGCGGGAGGCCTGCATACGCAGTATTTT.